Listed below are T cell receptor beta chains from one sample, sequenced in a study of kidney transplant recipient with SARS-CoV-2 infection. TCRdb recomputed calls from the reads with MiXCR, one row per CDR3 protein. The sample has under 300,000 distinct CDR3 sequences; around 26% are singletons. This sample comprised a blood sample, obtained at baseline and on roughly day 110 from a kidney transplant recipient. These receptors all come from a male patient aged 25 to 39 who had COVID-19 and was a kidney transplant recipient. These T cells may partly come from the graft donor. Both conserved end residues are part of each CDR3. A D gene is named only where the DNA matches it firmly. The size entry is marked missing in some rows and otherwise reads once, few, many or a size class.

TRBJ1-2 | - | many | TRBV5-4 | TGTGCCAGCCGACAGTCCGTACCAGGAAAGACCTATGGCTACACCTTC | CASRQSVPGKTYGYTF
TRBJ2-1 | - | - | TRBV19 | TGTGCCAGTAGGGAAATCCCTTCCTACAATGAGCAGTTCTTC | CASREIPSYNEQFF
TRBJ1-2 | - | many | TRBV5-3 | TGTGCCAGATCACATGCAGTGGTGAGAAAGACCTATGGCTACACCTTC | CARSHAVVRKTYGYTF
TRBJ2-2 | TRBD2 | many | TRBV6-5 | TGTGCCAGCAGTTACGGGACTACTCTCCGGGAGCTGTTTTTT | CASSYGTTLRELFF
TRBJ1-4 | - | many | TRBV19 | TGTGCCAGTAGTAAATCGGGGATTGAAAAACTGTTTTTT | CASSKSGIEKLFF
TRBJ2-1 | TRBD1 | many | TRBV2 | TGTGCCAGCAGTAAAGCGGCCGGGACAGGGAAGAACAATGAGCAGTTCTTC | CASSKAAGTGKNNEQFF
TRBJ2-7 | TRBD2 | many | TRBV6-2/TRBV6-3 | TGTGCCAGCACCGAAAGCGGGAGTGTGTACGAGCAGTACTTC | CASTESGSVYEQYF
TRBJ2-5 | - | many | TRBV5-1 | TGCGCCAGCAGACCGTGGGGGGGGCTTGAGACCCAGTACTTC | CASRPWGGLETQYF
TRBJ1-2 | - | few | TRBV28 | TGTGCCAGCAGTTTTGGGGGGCGAGGCTATGGCTACACCTTC | CASSFGGRGYGYTF
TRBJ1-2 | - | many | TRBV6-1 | TGTGCCAGCAGTAGGCCTCGGGAATGTAGAAAGACCTATGGCTACACCTTC | CASSRPRECRKTYGYTF
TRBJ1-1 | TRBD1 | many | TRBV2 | TGTGCCAGCACCCCGGACAGGGCCACTTTCTTT | CASTPDRATFF
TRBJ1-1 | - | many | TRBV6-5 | TGTGCCAGCAGTTATACCCAGGGGTTCGCCACTGAAGCTTTCTTT | CASSYTQGFATEAFF
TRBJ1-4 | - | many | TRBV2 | TGTGCCACAAGACAAGTAAATGAAAAACTGTTTTTT | CATRQVNEKLFF
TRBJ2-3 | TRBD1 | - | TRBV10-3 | TGTGCCATCAGGGGGGACAGCTTCTATAGCACAGATACGCAGTATTTT | CAIRGDSFYSTDTQYF
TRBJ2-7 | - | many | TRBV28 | TGTGCCAGCAGTGCAGGGATCGCCTACGAGCAGTACTTC | CASSAGIAYEQYF
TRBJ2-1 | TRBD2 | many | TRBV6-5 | TGTGCCAGCAGTTCACTGTTCAGCGGGGCCAACAATGAGCAGTTCTTC | CASSSLFSGANNEQFF
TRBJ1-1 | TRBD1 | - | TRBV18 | TGTGCCAGCTCACCAGTCGGCTTTTATGGAGAGGGGGCAACTGAAGCTTTCTTT | CASSPVGFYGEGATEAFF
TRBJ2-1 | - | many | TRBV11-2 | TGTGCCAGCTTGTCCACAGGGAACTCCTACAATGAGCAGTTCTTC | CASLSTGNSYNEQFF
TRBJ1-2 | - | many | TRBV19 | TGTGCCAGTAGTGGGCAGTCGACAAATCGAAAGACCTATGGCTACACCTTC | CASSGQSTNRKTYGYTF
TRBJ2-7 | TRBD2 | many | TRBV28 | TGTGCCAGCAGTTTATGGTCAAGCGGGAGGGGTACTAAGGAGCAGTACTTC | CASSLWSSGRGTKEQYF
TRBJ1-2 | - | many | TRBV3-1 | TGTGCCAGCAGCTTGGCGAACACCCTTCGAAAGACCTATGGCTACACCTTC | CASSLANTLRKTYGYTF
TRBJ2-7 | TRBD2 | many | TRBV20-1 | TGCAGTGCTAGACCTAGCGGAGAACCCTACGAGCAGTACTTC | CSARPSGEPYEQYF
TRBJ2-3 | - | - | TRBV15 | TGTGCCACCGACCTTGGTCGTCGGGCAGATACGCAGTATTTT | CATDLGRRADTQYF
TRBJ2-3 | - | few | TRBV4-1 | TGCGCCAGCAGCCAAGATGGGAGAGATACGCAGTATTTT | CASSQDGRDTQYF
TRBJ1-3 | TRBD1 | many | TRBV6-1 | TGTGCCAGCAGTGAAAGGGGACAGATAACAAGAAACACCATATATTTT | CASSERGQITRNTIYF
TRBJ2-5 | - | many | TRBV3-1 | TGTGCCAGCAGCGCTCGCTTTCCCATTTCTTTCTCTGAGACCCAGTACTTC | CASSARFPISFSETQYF
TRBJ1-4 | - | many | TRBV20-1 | TGCAGTGCCCTCATGAGGTCCTCAATTGAAAAACTGTTTTTT | CSALMRSSIEKLFF
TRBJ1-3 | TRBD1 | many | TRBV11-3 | TGTGCCAGCAGCTTAGATTATGGGACAGGGGTCTTGCCGTCCGGAAACACCATATATTTT | CASSLDYGTGVLPSGNTIYF
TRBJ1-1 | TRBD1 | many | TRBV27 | TGTGCCAGCAGTACAGGGGGCGGACTATCTGAAGCTTTCTTT | CASSTGGGLSEAFF
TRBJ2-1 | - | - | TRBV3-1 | TGTGCCAGCAGCCAAGGCGTTAGCGGTAACAATGAGCAGTTCTTC | CASSQGVSGNNEQFF
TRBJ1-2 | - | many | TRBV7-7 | TGTGCCAGCAGCTACAGGCTTAAGTGCCGAAAGACCTATGGCTACACCTTC | CASSYRLKCRKTYGYTF